A single sample is the source of the 10 T cell receptor beta chains below, sequenced in a study of blood T cell repertoires in COVID-19. Sequencing was performed with immunoSEQ multiplex PCR; in TCRdb, only in-frame clones are kept and a portion is missing. The sample yields 260,000 or so clones, under 90% seen once. The sequencing input was PBMCs or T cells enriched from blood (not recorded which). The receptors stem from a woman between 40 and 50 years old who had been exposed to COVID-19.

The genes are TRBV5-1 and TRBJ2-3, with TRBD1 matching over 8 bases. V lost 3 bases to trimming and J lost 4 bases; unmatched junction nucleotides: 1. Per the germline V gene, CDR1 is SGHRS and CDR2 is YFSETQ. The CDR3 has 13 amino acids. CDR3 in amino acids: CASSWGQADTQYF. Here the CDR3 DNA reads TGCGCCAGCAGCTGGGGACAGGCAGATACGCAGTATTTT. Together with reference TRBV5-1 and TRBJ2-3, the CDR3 gives the full variable domain: KAGVTQTPRYLIKTRGQQVTLSCSPISGHRSVSWYQQTPGQGLQFLFEYFSETQRNKGNFPGRFSGRQFSNSRSEMNVSTLELGDSALYLCASSWGQADTQYFGPGTRLTVL.

The chain couples TRBV5-6 to TRBJ1-1; 12 bases agree with TRBD1. The CDR3 extends over 16 amino acids. The ends lost 4 bases at V and 5 bases at J; junction bases unmatched: 9. Germline CDR1 reads SGHDT; CDR2 reads YYEEEE. The CDR3 DNA reads as TGTGCCAGCAGCCCGCTGGGGGACAGGGGGCTTACTGAAGCTTTCTTT. It codes for CASSPLGDRGLTEAFF.

This clone was observed a few times. The V call is TRBV7-9, the J call TRBJ1-5; TRBD1 is a possible D gene (5 bases). CDR3 length: 13 amino acids. The V gene lost 4 bases and the J gene lost 3 bases, with 7 bases spanning the gap. CDR1 is SEHNR and CDR2 is FQNEAQ in the germline V gene (reference sequence). The CDR3 loop is CASSWGVNQPQHF. The CDR3 nucleotides read TGTGCCAGCAGCTGGGGGGTCAATCAGCCCCAGCATTTT. Supplemented by reference TRBV7-9 and TRBJ1-5, the full variable domain reads DTGVSQNPRHKITKRGQNVTFRCDPISEHNRLYWYRQTLGQGPEFLTYFQNEAQLEKSRLLSDRFSAERPKGSFSTLEIQRTEQGDSAMYLCASSWGVNQPQHFGDGTRLSIL.

A single count supports this clone. The chain couples TRBV6-5 to TRBJ1-2; TRBD1 aligns across 9 bases. The trim removed 6 bases at V and 5 bases at J, leaving 10 bases unmatched. The CDR3 is 15 residues long. Germline CDR1 and CDR2: MNHEY and SVGAGI. CDR3 DNA: TGTGCCAGCAGCCAAACAGGGGGCGGATGGTATGGCTACACCTTC. Translation: CASSQTGGGWYGYTF.

Here the CDR3 reads CASSPGGGAYNSPLHF. The CDR3 DNA reads TGTGCCAGTAGCCCGGGGGGGGGCGCCTATAATTCACCCCTCCACTTT. The genes are TRBV19 and TRBJ1-6; the D gene is possibly TRBD1 (6 bases). CDR1 and CDR2 from the germline V gene are LNHDA and SQIVND (reference sequence). This CDR3 has 16 amino acids. Trimming took off 6 bases at V and 2 bases at J, with 14 bases between the two ends.

The rearrangement uses TRBV28 and TRBJ2-7; unclear D gene. V gave up 4 bases and J gave up 6 bases, with 16 bases separating them. The CDR3 length is 14 residues. Germline lookup yields CDR1 MDHEN and CDR2 SYDVKM. DNA for the CDR3: TGTGCCAGCAGTTCGTTTGACAAGCCCACCGAGCAGTACTTC. Encoded protein: CASSSFDKPTEQYF.

This clone has just a few counts. The chain uses TRBV10-3 and TRBJ2-5, with TRBD2 matching over 8 bases. Germline CDR1 and CDR2: ENHRY and SYGVKD. The CDR3 runs 15 residues. Trimming at V came to 4 bases and at J to 5 bases, leaving 9 bases not matched to a gene. This CDR3 is CAISGAGGGGETQYF. The CDR3 region has the DNA TGTGCCATCAGTGGTGCGGGGGGCGGAGGGGAGACCCAGTACTTC.

This clone was detected only a few times. This chain joins TRBV2 and TRBJ2-2, with a weak D call TRBD1 (5 bases). CDR1 and CDR2 (germline): SNHLY, FYNNEI. V lost 6 bases and J 5 bases, leaving 16 bases between the germline ends. The CDR3 spans 15 residues. As DNA, the CDR3 is TGTGCCAGCAGACTCCTGGCAGGGTCGACCGGGGAGCTGTTTTTT. It encodes CASRLLAGSTGELFF.

V and J are TRBV11-2 and TRBJ2-7; 12 nucleotides align to TRBD2. CDR1 is SGHAT, CDR2 FQNNGV, per germline. J gave up 2 bases and V 3 bases, and 5 bases lay outside the gene matches. This CDR3 is 16 amino acids long. Written as DNA, the CDR3 is TGTGCCAGCAGCTTGGGACTAGCGGGCAGCACCTACGAGCAGTACTTC. Translation: CASSLGLAGSTYEQYF.

As regards this clone: At one end the junction does not follow the germline gene, possibly because of a read error. The CDR3: CSLEGRRGAPTDTQYF. CDR3 sequence (DNA): TGCAGCCTTGAAGGCCGGCGGGGGGCCCCCACAGATACGCAGTATTTT. This chain joins TRBV29-1 and TRBJ2-3, with TRBD2 matching over 8 bases. Germline CDR1 SQVTM, CDR2 ANQGSEA. The CDR3 is 16 amino acids.